This T cell receptor (beta chain) was found in a study of blood T cell repertoires in COVID-19. Study-wide background: T cells, B-cell-depleted T cells, or PBMCs provided the cDNA or gDNA that served as material.

Germline V lookup: CDR1 SEHNR, CDR2 FQNEAQ (reference sequence). V dropped 3 bases and J dropped 0; count of bases not matched to a gene: 1. There are 15 residues in the CDR3. Per the study methods: Amplification of reference gene primers provided the estimated nucleated cell counts. Using immunoSEQ multiplex PCR, the repertoire was profiled, and TCRdb retains in-frame clones only, with some absent. V, J and clone size derive from that table, while D and trimming were established from the DNA sequence. The data hold fewer than 35,000 clones, with 90% observed a single time. The chain uses TRBV7-9 and TRBJ2-3, with TRBD2 matching 9 bases. This TCR was sampled from a human donor in a cohort sampled during active COVID-19. Sequenced material: peripheral blood. CDR3 coding DNA: TGTGCCAGCAGCTTTCTAGCGGGGAGCACAGATACGCAGTATTTT. The encoded protein is CASSFLAGSTDTQYF.